The 2 T cell receptor beta chains given below trace back to one sample, sequenced in a study of cytomegalovirus exposure and HLA in healthy donors (dated by TCRdb to about 2017). Libraries were constructed by the immunoSEQ multiplex PCR assay. For the multiplex PCR, a mixture combining 60 forward primers for TCR Vbeta segments and 13 reverse primers for TCR Jbeta segments was used. Sourced from immuneACCESS, this table was stored by TCRdb with only in-frame sequences that have V and J called. A share of the clones is absent; for the studies checked, an unresolved V gene accounts for under half, and the remainder has no known explanation. This sample gives about 73,000 clones in total; roughly 70% of them show up just once. Clones ranked in the top ten supply about an eighth of the sample. The sample was PBMCs. The receptor source for this set is a man aged 65 to 85 in good health and CMV-seronegative.

A remark on this clone: Sequence at one end of the junction differs from germline and may be a read error. The CDR3 loop reads CSSSLPTLLRELFF. For the CDR3, the DNA is TGTTCCAGCAGCTTACCGACACTTTTAAGGGAGCTGTTTTTT. The chain has TRBV7-9 and TRBJ2-2; D not resolved. Germline CDR1 is SEHNR and CDR2 is FQNEAQ (reference sequence). The CDR3 length is 14 residues.

This clone was detected only a few times. CDR3 in amino acids: CAIRPGTENEKLFF. The CDR3 DNA follows: TGTGCCATCAGACCCGGGACAGAGAATGAAAAACTGTTTTTT. The V and J genes are TRBV10-3 and TRBJ1-4; 7 bases map to TRBD1. The CDR3 contains 14 residues. Germline CDR1 reads ENHRY; CDR2 reads SYGVKD. V lost 6 bases, J lost 5 bases, and 6 bases stayed unmatched.